This T cell receptor beta chain appears in the sequencing data of a study of CD8 T cells in ankylosing spondylitis. MiXCR, run by TCRdb on the 5' RACE reads, gives a single entry per CDR3 protein. The sample includes about 130,000 distinct CDR3 sequences, 9.3% seen only once; the top ten take approximately 3.3%. In its sample, this clonotype ranks as medium-sized (0.01 to 0.1%). The CDR3 has 14 residues. Germline V gene lookup returns CDR1 SGHRS and CDR2 YFSETQ. The J segment lost 4 bases and the V segment lost 4 bases, leaving 7 bases of the junction unmatched. This sequence joins TRBV5-1 and TRBJ1-2, with 7 nucleotides matching TRBD1. Sequencing was performed on blood, either unsorted or a sorted T cell fraction (not recorded which). The origin of this receptor is a male donor with ankylosing spondylitis or in good health (not recorded which). CDR3 coding DNA: TGCGCCAGCAGCGTGTATGACAGGGCCTATGGCTACACCTTC. This codes for CASSVYDRAYGYTF.